These 3 T cell receptor beta chains were all obtained from the same sample, sequenced in a study of cytomegalovirus exposure and HLA in healthy donors. The PCR ran on 60 Vbeta and 13 Jbeta primers. Profiled with immunoSEQ multiplex PCR; TCRdb holds only in-frame clones, not every one. Here the sample spans 85,000 to 100,000 clones, around 64% being singletons. The sequencing sample was made of PBMCs. Receptors originate from a human donor in good health.

The chain is built from TRBV11-2 and TRBJ1-2, with 7 bases that match TRBD1. The CDR3 is 15 residues long. Looked up from germline, CDR1 is SGHAT and CDR2 is FQNNGV. V was pared by 0 bases and J by 4 bases, with 5 bases of the junction left unmatched. The CDR3 DNA is TGTGCCAGCAGCTTAGAACAGGGGCCTTCCTATGGCTACACCTTC. This translates into CASSLEQGPSYGYTF.

Notes on this clone: Germline is not matched at one junction end, which may reflect a read error. The rearrangement links TRBV9 to TRBJ1-2, with 9 bases fitting TRBD1. The germline gives CDR1 SGDLS, CDR2 YYNGEE. This CDR3 has 14 amino acids. The CDR3 here is CVSSAPGQGYGYTF. In DNA, the CDR3 is TGTGTCAGCAGCGCCCCGGGACAGGGTTATGGCTACACCTTC.

This clone was observed a handful of times. This sequence joins TRBV2 and TRBJ2-7; D might be TRBD1 (6 bases). The V end was cut by 6 bases, the J end by 3 bases, with 9 bases between. Germline V lookup: CDR1 SNHLY, CDR2 FYNNEI. There are 12 residues in the CDR3. Here the CDR3 reads CASRGQSYEQYF. CDR3 nucleotides: TGTGCCAGCAGAGGACAGAGCTACGAGCAGTACTTC.